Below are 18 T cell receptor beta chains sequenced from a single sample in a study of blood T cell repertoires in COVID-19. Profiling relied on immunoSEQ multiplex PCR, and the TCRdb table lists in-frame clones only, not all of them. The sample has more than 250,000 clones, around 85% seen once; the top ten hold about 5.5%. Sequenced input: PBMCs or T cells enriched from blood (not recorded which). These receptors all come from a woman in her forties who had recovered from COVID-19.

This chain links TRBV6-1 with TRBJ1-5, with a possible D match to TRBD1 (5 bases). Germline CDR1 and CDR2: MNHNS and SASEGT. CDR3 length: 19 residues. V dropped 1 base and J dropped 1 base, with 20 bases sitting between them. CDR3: CASSEVGRVIYKSNQPQHF. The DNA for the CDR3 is TGTGCCAGCAGTGAAGTGGGCAGGGTCATCTATAAGAGCAATCAGCCCCAGCATTTT.

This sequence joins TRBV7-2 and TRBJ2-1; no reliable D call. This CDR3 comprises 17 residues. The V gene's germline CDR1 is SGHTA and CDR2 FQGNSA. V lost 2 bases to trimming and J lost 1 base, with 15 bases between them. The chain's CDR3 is CASSLRETASSYNEQFF. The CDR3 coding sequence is TGTGCCAGCAGCTTACGAGAGACTGCAAGTTCCTACAATGAGCAGTTCTTC.

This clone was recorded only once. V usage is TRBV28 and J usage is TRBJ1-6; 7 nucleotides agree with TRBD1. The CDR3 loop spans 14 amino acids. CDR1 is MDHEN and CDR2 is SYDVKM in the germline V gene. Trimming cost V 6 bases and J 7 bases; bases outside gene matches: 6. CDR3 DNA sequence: TGTGCCAGCAGACTGCGACAGGGCAATTCACCCCTCCACTTT. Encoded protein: CASRLRQGNSPLHF.

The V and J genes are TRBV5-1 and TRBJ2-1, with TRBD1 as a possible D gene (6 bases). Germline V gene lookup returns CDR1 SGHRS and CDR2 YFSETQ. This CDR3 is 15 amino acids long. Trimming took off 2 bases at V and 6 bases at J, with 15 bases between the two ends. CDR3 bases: TGCGCCAGCAGCTTACGGAACAGGGTGTCCAATGAGCAGTTCTTC. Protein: CASSLRNRVSNEQFF.

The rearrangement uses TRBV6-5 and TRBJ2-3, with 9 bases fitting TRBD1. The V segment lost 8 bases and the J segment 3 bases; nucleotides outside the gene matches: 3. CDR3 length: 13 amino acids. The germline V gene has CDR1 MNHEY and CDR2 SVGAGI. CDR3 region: CASDRGRTDTQYF. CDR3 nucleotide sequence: TGTGCCAGCGACAGGGGGAGGACAGATACGCAGTATTTT.

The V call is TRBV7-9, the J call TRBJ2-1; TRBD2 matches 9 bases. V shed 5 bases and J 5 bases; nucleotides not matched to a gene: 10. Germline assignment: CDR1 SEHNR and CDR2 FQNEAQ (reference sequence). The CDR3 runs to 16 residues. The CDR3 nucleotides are TGTGCCAGCAGCGGTCCCGGGACTAGCCCTGACAATGAGCAGTTCTTC. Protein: CASSGPGTSPDNEQFF.

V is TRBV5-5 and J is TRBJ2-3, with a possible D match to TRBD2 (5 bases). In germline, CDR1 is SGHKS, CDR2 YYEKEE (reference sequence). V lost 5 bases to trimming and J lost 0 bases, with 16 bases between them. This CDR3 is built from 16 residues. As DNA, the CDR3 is TGTGCCAGCAGTCCTAACGGGGTTGCTAGCACAGATACGCAGTATTTT. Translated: CASSPNGVASTDTQYF.

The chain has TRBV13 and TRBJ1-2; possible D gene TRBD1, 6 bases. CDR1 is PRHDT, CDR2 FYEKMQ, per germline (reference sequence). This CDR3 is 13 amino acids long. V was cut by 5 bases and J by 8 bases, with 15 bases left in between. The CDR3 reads CASSLAGAQGYTF. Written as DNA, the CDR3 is TGTGCCAGCAGCCTCGCGGGGGCGCAAGGCTACACCTTC.

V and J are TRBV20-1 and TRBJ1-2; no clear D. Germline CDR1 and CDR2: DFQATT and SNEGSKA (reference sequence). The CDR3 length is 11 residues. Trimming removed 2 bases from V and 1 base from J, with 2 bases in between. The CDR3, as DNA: TGCAGTGCTAGATATAACTATGGCTACACCTTC. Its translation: CSARYNYGYTF.

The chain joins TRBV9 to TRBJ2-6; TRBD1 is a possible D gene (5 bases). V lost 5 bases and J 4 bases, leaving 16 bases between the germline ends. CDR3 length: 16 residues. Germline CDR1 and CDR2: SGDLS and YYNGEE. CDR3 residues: CASSQGQGPGANVLTF. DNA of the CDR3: TGTGCCAGCAGTCAGGGTCAGGGCCCCGGGGCCAACGTCCTGACTTTC.

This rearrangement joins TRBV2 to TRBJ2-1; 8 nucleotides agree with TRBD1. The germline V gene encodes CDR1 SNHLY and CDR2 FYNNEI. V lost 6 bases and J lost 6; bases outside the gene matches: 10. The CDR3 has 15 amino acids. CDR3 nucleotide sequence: TGTGCCAGCAGCTACAGGACAGGGTCTGGCAATGAGCAGTTCTTC. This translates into CASSYRTGSGNEQFF.

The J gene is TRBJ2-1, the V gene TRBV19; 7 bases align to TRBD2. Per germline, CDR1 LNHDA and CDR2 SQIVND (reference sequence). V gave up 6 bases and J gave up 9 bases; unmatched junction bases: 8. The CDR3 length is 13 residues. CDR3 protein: CASSFLSGGEQFF. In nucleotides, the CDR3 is TGTGCCAGTAGCTTCCTCTCGGGGGGTGAGCAGTTCTTC.

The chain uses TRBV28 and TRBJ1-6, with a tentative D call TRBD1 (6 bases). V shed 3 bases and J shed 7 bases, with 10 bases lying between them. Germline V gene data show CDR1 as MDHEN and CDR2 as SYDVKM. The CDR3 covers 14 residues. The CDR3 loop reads CASSFRGGNSPLHF. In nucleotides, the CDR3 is TGTGCCAGCAGTTTTAGGGGGGGGAATTCACCCCTCCACTTT.

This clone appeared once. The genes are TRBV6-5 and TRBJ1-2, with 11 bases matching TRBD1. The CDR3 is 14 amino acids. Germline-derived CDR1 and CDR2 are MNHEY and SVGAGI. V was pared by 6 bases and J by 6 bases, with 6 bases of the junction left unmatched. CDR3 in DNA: TGTGCCAGCAGCCGGGACAGGGGGAGAGATGGCTACACCTTC. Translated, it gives CASSRDRGRDGYTF.

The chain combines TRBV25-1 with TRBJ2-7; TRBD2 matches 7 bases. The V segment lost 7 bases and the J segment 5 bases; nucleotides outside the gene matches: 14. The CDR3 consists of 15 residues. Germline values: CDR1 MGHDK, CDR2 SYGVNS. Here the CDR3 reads CASKVSGWSADEQYF. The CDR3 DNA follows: TGTGCCAGCAAGGTTAGCGGGTGGTCTGCGGACGAGCAGTACTTC.

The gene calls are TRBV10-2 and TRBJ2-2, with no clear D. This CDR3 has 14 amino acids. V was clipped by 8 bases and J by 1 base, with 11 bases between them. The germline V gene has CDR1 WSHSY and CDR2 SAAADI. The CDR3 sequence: CASVLSVNTGELFF. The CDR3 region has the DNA TGCGCCAGCGTCCTTTCTGTGAACACCGGGGAGCTGTTTTTT.

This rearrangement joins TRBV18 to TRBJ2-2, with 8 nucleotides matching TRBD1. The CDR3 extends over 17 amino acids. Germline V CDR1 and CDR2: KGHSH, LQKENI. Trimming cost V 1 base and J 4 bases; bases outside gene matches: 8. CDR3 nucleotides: TGTGCCAGCTCACCACGCCTTGACAGGGGCGCCACCGGGGAGCTGTTTTTT. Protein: CASSPRLDRGATGELFF.

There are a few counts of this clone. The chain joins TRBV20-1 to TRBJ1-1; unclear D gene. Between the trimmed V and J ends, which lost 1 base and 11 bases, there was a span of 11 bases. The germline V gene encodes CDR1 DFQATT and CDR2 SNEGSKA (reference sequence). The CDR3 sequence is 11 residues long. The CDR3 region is CSARGLGGAFF. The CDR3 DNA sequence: TGCAGTGCTAGAGGCCTAGGTGGGGCTTTCTTT.